Presented here are 31 T cell receptor beta chains from one specimen sequenced in a study of blood T cell repertoires in COVID-19. Sequenced by immunoSEQ multiplex PCR; TCRdb stores in-frame clones only, minus some. The sample comprises 120,000 to 150,000 clones, more than 75% of which are singletons, and 4.5% to 5.5% rests with the top ten. Sequenced input: peripheral blood. The receptor set was obtained from a human donor in a cohort sampled during active COVID-19.

The J gene is TRBJ2-2, the V gene TRBV3-1 (or the pseudogene TRBV3-2); TRBD2 matches at 9 bases. The CDR3 length is 14 residues. In germline, CDR1 is LGHDT, CDR2 YNNKEL (reference sequence). V shed 3 bases and J 5 bases; nucleotides not matched to a gene: 1. This CDR3 is CASSQLAGTGELFF. The CDR3 DNA follows: TGTGCCAGCAGCCAGCTAGCGGGGACCGGGGAGCTGTTTTTT.

The chain has TRBV6-2 or TRBV6-3 and TRBJ2-2, with D possibly being TRBD1 (5 bases). Trimming shortened V by 0 bases and J by 8 bases, and 7 bases separated the two germline ends. This CDR3 is 13 amino acids long. The germline CDR1 and CDR2 sequences are MNHEY and SVGEGT. The CDR3 sequence is CASSYSGVGELFF. The CDR3, as DNA: TGTGCCAGCAGTTACTCAGGGGTTGGGGAGCTGTTTTTT.

This chain connects TRBV10-3 to TRBJ1-5; the D gene is possibly TRBD1 (5 bases). Germline values: CDR1 ENHRY, CDR2 SYGVKD. The CDR3 runs 14 residues. Trimming shortened V by 2 bases and J by 4 bases, and 9 bases separated the two germline ends. The CDR3 DNA reads TGTGCCATCAGTGAGAAACAGGAGAATCAGCCCCAGCATTTT. The encoded protein is CAISEKQENQPQHF.

The CDR3 DNA follows: TGTGCCAGCAGCTTAGCGCTCCTGGGACTAGATCCCGAGCAGTACTTC. As protein: CASSLALLGLDPEQYF. This chain joins TRBV7-8 and TRBJ2-7, with TRBD2 identical over 8 bases. The V gene's germline CDR1 is SGHVS and CDR2 FQNEAQ. The CDR3 is 16 residues long. Trimming cost V 0 bases and J 6 bases; bases outside gene matches: 10.

The J gene is TRBJ1-2, the V gene TRBV12-5; TRBD1 agrees at 7 bases. There are 15 residues in the CDR3. Losses at the gene ends were 3 bases for V and 0 bases for J; bases not matched to a gene: 4. Germline CDR1 LGHNT, CDR2 FRNRAP. The CDR3 protein is CASGFGTATNYGYTF. CDR3 sequence (DNA): TGTGCTAGTGGTTTTGGGACAGCGACTAACTATGGCTACACCTTC.

This chain uses TRBV30 with TRBJ2-2; no firm D call. Trimming stripped 4 bases from V and 3 bases from J, with 12 bases between. The CDR3 runs to 14 residues. The germline V gene has CDR1 GTSNPN and CDR2 SVGIG (reference sequence). The CDR3 DNA is TGTGCCTGGACCTCCGGGTGGGACACCGGGGAGCTGTTTTTT. This sequence encodes CAWTSGWDTGELFF.

This chain connects TRBV1 to TRBJ2-5; the DNA was not compared with TRBD2, the D call given in the table. TRBV1 is designated a pseudogene. CDR3 length: 14 residues. The CDR3 DNA sequence: TGCACCAGCAGCCAAGATTGCCGGCAAGAGACCCAGTACTTC. Its translation is CTSSQDCRQETQYF.

J is TRBJ1-1 and V is TRBV6-5; no definite D call. This CDR3 spans 15 amino acids. CDR1 is MNHEY, CDR2 SVGAGI, per germline. Trimming removed 0 bases from V and 3 bases from J, with 11 bases in between. The CDR3 loop reads CASSYSTGRDTEAFF. DNA for the CDR3: TGTGCCAGCAGTTACTCTACCGGGAGGGACACTGAAGCTTTCTTT.

The chain recombines TRBV5-8 with TRBJ2-5, with 10 bases aligning to TRBD1. The ends lost 3 bases at V and 1 base at J; junction bases unmatched: 3. The CDR3 has 15 residues. Germline V gene lookup returns CDR1 SGHTS and CDR2 YDEGEE. CDR3 DNA: TGTGCCAGCAGCTCGACAGGGGGCTTCCAAGAGACCCAGTACTTC. This gives the protein CASSSTGGFQETQYF.

The rearrangement joins TRBV7-2 to TRBJ2-1; 10 positions agree with TRBD2. With 5 bases clipped from V and 4 bases from J, the junction kept 8 bases outside the gene matches. The CDR3 runs 16 residues. Germline loops: CDR1 SGHTA, CDR2 FQGNSA. CDR3 amino acids: CASSRLSGGAYNEQFF. CDR3 in DNA: TGTGCCAGCAGCCGTTTGAGCGGGGGGGCGTACAATGAGCAGTTCTTC.

The rearrangement uses TRBV9 and TRBJ1-4, with D hard to call. The germline V gene encodes CDR1 SGDLS and CDR2 YYNGEE. This CDR3 spans 15 amino acids. Trimming took 3 bases from V and 7 from J, leaving 16 bases between them. CDR3 in amino acids: CASSESPHGGEKLFF. Written as DNA, the CDR3 is TGTGCCAGCAGCGAGAGCCCCCATGGAGGTGAAAAACTGTTTTTT.

This rearrangement joins TRBV11-2 to TRBJ2-2; 9 bases match TRBD2. The V and J ends lost 2 bases and 0 bases, in that order; junction bases with no gene match: 7. This CDR3 comprises 18 residues. Germline CDR1 reads SGHAT; CDR2 reads FQNNGV. The CDR3 DNA sequence: TGTGCCAGCAGCTTATTACCTAGCGGGGTAGCGAACACCGGGGAGCTGTTTTTT. Protein: CASSLLPSGVANTGELFF.

The table lists this clone with a few counts. Here the CDR3 reads CASSVELLGNTIYF. CDR3 in DNA: TGTGCCAGCAGCGTAGAGCTTCTCGGAAACACCATATATTTT. V and J are TRBV9 and TRBJ1-3, with D hard to call. V was clipped by 0 bases and J by 4 bases, with 8 bases between them. Germline V gives CDR1 SGDLS, CDR2 YYNGEE. The CDR3 is made up of 14 amino acids.

In this sample, this clone turned up a few times. The V call is TRBV7-9, the J call TRBJ2-7, with no clear D. Germline assignment: CDR1 SEHNR and CDR2 FQNEAQ (reference sequence). V was pared by 5 bases and J by 0 bases, with 8 bases between. The CDR3 is 13 amino acids. In DNA, the CDR3 is TGTGCCAGCAGCCCGCTTAGCTCCTACGAGCAGTACTTC. It codes for CASSPLSSYEQYF.

V and J are TRBV2 and TRBJ2-1; TRBD1 matches 8 bases. The CDR3 has 13 amino acids. Unmatched junction bases numbered 4, after V lost 3 bases and J lost 9 bases. Germline lookup yields CDR1 SNHLY and CDR2 FYNNEI. As DNA, the CDR3 is TGTGCCAGCAGTGACGACAGGGGAGGTGAGCAGTTCTTC. Amino acids: CASSDDRGGEQFF.

V usage is TRBV28 and J usage is TRBJ2-7, with TRBD1 matching over 7 bases. J gave up 2 bases and V 10 bases, and 8 bases lay outside the gene matches. CDR3 size: 13 residues. Per germline, CDR1 MDHEN and CDR2 SYDVKM. This CDR3 reads CANKRQGAYEQYF. CDR3 nucleotides: TGTGCCAACAAGAGACAGGGAGCCTACGAGCAGTACTTC.

The chain joins TRBV14 to TRBJ1-2; possibly TRBD1 for D (6 bases). The CDR3 length is 13 residues. Deletions cut 3 bases from V and 7 bases from J, with 12 bases between. CDR1 is SGHDN, CDR2 FVKESK, per germline. The CDR3 bases are TGTGCCAGCAGCCAGCGGGGGCACAGTGGCTACACCTTC. It is translated as CASSQRGHSGYTF.

CDR3 region: CASSTPYGSPYNEQFF. The CDR3 DNA reads TGTGCCAGCAGCACCCCCTACGGGAGCCCCTACAATGAGCAGTTCTTC. The chain carries TRBV7-9 and TRBJ2-1, with D tentatively TRBD2 (6 bases). In germline, CDR1 is SEHNR, CDR2 FQNEAQ (reference sequence). The CDR3 contains 16 residues. V lost 5 bases to trimming and J lost 2 bases, with 16 bases between them.

This chain joins TRBV28 and TRBJ1-4; possibly TRBD1 for D (5 bases). The CDR3 totals 15 residues. In germline, CDR1 is MDHEN, CDR2 SYDVKM. V dropped 7 bases and J dropped 3 bases, with 15 bases sitting between them. DNA for the CDR3: TGTGCCAGCATACGGGGGTTCGGAGCTAATGAAAAACTGTTTTTT. This encodes CASIRGFGANEKLFF.

The V and J genes are TRBV4-1 and TRBJ1-3; D is perhaps TRBD1 (6 bases). Trimming shortened V by 3 bases and J by 0 bases, and 12 bases separated the two germline ends. CDR3 size: 16 residues. Germline V gene lookup returns CDR1 MGHRA and CDR2 YSYEKL. The CDR3, as DNA: TGCGCCAGCAGCCATATAGGGGGAAGCTCTGGAAACACCATATATTTT. Protein sequence: CASSHIGGSSGNTIYF.

The rearrangement joins TRBV21-1 to TRBJ2-2; whether TRBD2, the table's D call, matches the DNA was not checked. TRBV21-1 is assigned pseudogene status. The length of the CDR3 is 16 residues. CDR3 residues: CASSKGYWRNTGELFF. The DNA for the CDR3 is TGTGCCAGCAGCAAAGGGTATTGGAGGAACACCGGGGAGCTGTTTTTT.

This chain joins TRBV5-8 and TRBJ2-1; maybe TRBD1 (6 bases). V was clipped by 0 bases and J by 8 bases, with 12 bases between them. The CDR3 contains 14 residues. The germline V gene has CDR1 SGHTS and CDR2 YDEGEE. CDR3 nucleotides: TGTGCCAGCAGCTTGGGGCAGGGGTGGGATGAGCAGTTCTTC. Protein sequence: CASSLGQGWDEQFF.

In this sample, this clone turned up a few times. The V call is TRBV15, the J call TRBJ1-4, with no clear D. Germline CDR1 is LNHNV and CDR2 is YYDKDF (reference sequence). V shed 0 bases and J shed 4 bases, with 9 bases lying between them. This CDR3 has 15 amino acids. CDR3 region: CATSRDPGYNEKLFF. CDR3 coding DNA: TGTGCCACCAGCAGAGACCCAGGCTATAATGAAAAACTGTTTTTT.

The chain links TRBV6-5 to TRBJ1-6; D unresolved. V lost 0 bases and J 7 bases, leaving 10 bases between the germline ends. In germline, CDR1 is MNHEY, CDR2 SVGAGI. There are 15 residues in the CDR3. This CDR3 reads CASSYSPGTNSPLHF. CDR3 coding DNA: TGTGCCAGCAGTTACTCTCCAGGTACCAATTCACCCCTCCACTTT.

A single count supports this clone. The V and J genes are TRBV5-1 and TRBJ2-1, with 10 bases fitting TRBD2. The CDR3 sequence is 15 residues long. The V segment lost 2 bases and the J segment 9 bases; nucleotides outside the gene matches: 8. Germline V gene data show CDR1 as SGHRS and CDR2 as YFSETQ. CDR3 protein: CASSFGLAEGGEQFF. CDR3 DNA: TGCGCCAGCAGCTTTGGACTAGCGGAGGGGGGTGAGCAGTTCTTC.

V is TRBV6-1 and J is TRBJ2-6; 8 nucleotides agree with TRBD1. The V gene's germline CDR1 is MNHNS and CDR2 SASEGT. The V gene end was trimmed by 3 bases and the J gene end by 2 bases; junction bases not matched to a gene: 3. The CDR3 is made up of 16 amino acids. CDR3 in amino acids: CASSETQGAGANVLTF. As DNA, the CDR3 is TGTGCCAGCAGTGAGACACAGGGGGCTGGGGCCAACGTCCTGACTTTC.

V is TRBV18 and J is TRBJ1-3, with TRBD1 matching 8 bases. Trimming took 5 bases from V and 1 from J; bases not matched to a gene: 13. The length of the CDR3 is 18 residues. Germline V lookup: CDR1 KGHSH, CDR2 LQKENI. As DNA, the CDR3 is TGTGCCAGCTCATCCTCACAGGTCAACAGGGGGTCTGGAAACACCATATATTTT. Protein sequence: CASSSSQVNRGSGNTIYF.

This clone appeared a single time. The rearrangement uses TRBV4-1 and TRBJ2-1, with TRBD2 matching over 11 bases. After removal of 2 bases from V and 6 bases from J, the junction contained 12 bases not matched to a gene. The germline V gene encodes CDR1 MGHRA and CDR2 YSYEKL. This CDR3 comprises 18 residues. This CDR3 is CASSQISLAGGQGNEQFF. The CDR3 bases are TGCGCCAGCAGCCAAATCTCCTTAGCGGGAGGGCAGGGCAATGAGCAGTTCTTC.

V is TRBV6-2 or TRBV6-3 and J is TRBJ2-5; D is unclear. This CDR3 has 12 residues. Germline V gene lookup returns CDR1 MNHEY and CDR2 SVGEGT. The ends were cut back, 2 bases at V and 4 bases at J, with 5 bases in the middle. The CDR3 protein is CASSYRGETQYF. The CDR3 nucleotides are TGTGCCAGCAGTTACCGAGGAGAGACCCAGTACTTC.

The chain is built from TRBV11-3 and TRBJ2-7; TRBD2 aligns across 8 bases. Germline-derived CDR1 and CDR2 are SGHNT and YENEEA. Trimming removed 0 bases from V and 3 bases from J; junction bases left unmatched: 28. CDR3 length: 23 amino acids. The CDR3, as DNA: TGTGCCAGCAGCTTAGATCGTATCTCGGATAGCGGGATTCTTGAACGGTGTCGCTACGAGCAGTACGTC. As protein: CASSLDRISDSGILERCRYEQYV.

This chain uses TRBV6-6 with TRBJ1-2, with D uncertain. V was clipped by 7 bases and J by 4 bases, with 10 bases between them. In germline, CDR1 is MNHNY, CDR2 SVGAGI (reference sequence). The CDR3 sequence is 12 residues long. The DNA of the CDR3 is TGTGCCAGCACCCGGGAAGTCTATGGCTACACCTTC. Translating it yields CASTREVYGYTF.